The 2 T cell receptor beta chains given below trace back to one sample, sequenced in a study of T cell clonality in common variable immunodeficiency. The repertoire was sequenced with immunoSEQ multiplex PCR; TCRdb's copy has only in-frame clones and lacks some. This sample comprises about 64,000 clones, none seen once only. Input material: peripheral blood mononuclear cells. Every receptor here comes from a person between 18 and 69 years old in good health.

This clone has at least ten counts. Coverage ceases 3 residues before the CDR3 finishes, and the germline J gene fills in the end. The V gene is TRBV2, the J gene TRBJ2-1; TRBD2 is a possible D gene (5 bases). The germline V and J ends were trimmed by 6 bases and 3 bases, with 18 bases remaining between them. The CDR3 runs to 16 residues. From germline, CDR1 is SNHLY and CDR2 FYNNEI. The CDR3 protein is CASSKMGSALYNEQFF. The DNA read from the CDR3 is TGTGCCAGCAGCAAAATGGGTAGCGCGCTCTACAATGAG.

This clone was seen a few times. The read terminates 3 residues before the CDR3 end, so the remaining end is supplied by the germline J gene. The genes are TRBV5-8 and TRBJ2-7; no clear D gene. Trimming removed 6 bases from V and 3 bases from J, with 13 bases in between. The CDR3 spans 13 residues. Per the germline V gene, CDR1 is SGHTS and CDR2 is YDEGEE. The CDR3 sequence is CASTAGLRYEQYF. The covered CDR3 bases are TGTGCCAGCACCGCAGGATTGCGCTACGAG.